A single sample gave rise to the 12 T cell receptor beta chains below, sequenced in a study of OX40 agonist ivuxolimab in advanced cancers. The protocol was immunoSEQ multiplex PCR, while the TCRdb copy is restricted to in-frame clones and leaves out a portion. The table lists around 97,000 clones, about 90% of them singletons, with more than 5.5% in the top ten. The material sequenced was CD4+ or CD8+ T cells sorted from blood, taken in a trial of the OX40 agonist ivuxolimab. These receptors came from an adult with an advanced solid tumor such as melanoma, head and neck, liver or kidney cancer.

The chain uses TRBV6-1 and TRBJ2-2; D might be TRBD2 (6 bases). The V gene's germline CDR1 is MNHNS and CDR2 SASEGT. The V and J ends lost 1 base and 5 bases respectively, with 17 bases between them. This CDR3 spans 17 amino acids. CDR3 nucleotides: TGTGCCAGCAGTGAAGTATTAGGTTTGGGAGGAACCGGGGAGCTGTTTTTT. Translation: CASSEVLGLGGTGELFF.

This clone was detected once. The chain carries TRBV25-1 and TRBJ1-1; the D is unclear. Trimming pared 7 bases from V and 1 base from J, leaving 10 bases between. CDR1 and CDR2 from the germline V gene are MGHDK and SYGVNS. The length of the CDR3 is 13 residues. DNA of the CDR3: TGTGCCAGCACCCCTGATCCGAACACTGAAGCTTTCTTT. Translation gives CASTPDPNTEAFF.

The CDR3 nucleotides read TGTGCCAGCAGCGTCTACAATGAGCAGTTCTTC. As protein: CASSVYNEQFF. V is TRBV11-2 and J is TRBJ2-1, with no clear D. Deletions cut 5 bases from V and 3 bases from J, with 2 bases between. Germline V lookup: CDR1 SGHAT, CDR2 FQNNGV. CDR3 length equals 11 residues.

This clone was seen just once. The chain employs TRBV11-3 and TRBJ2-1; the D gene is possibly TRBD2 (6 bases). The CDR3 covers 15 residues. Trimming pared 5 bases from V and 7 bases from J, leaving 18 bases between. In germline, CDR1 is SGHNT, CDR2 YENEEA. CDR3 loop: CASSENNGRLNEQFF. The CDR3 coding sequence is TGTGCCAGCAGCGAGAATAACGGGAGACTTAATGAGCAGTTCTTC.

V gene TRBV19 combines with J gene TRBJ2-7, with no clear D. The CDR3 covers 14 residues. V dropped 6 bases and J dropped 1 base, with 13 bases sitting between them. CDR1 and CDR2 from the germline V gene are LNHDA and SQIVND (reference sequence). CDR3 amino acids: CASSPLRRSYEQYF. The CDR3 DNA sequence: TGTGCCAGTAGCCCTCTTCGAAGGTCCTACGAGCAGTACTTC.

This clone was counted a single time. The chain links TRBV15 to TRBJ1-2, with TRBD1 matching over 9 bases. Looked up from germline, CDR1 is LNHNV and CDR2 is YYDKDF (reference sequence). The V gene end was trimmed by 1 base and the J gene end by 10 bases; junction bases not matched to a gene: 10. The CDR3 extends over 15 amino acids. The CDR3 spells CATSRGGTGIRSYTF. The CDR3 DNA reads TGTGCCACCAGCAGAGGGGGGACAGGGATCCGCTCCTACACCTTC.

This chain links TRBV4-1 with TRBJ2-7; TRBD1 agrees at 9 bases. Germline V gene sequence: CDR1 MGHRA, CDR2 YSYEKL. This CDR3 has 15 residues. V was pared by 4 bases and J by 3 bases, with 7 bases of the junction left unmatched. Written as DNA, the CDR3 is TGCGCCAGCAGCCGAACACAGGGGGCGAGCTACGAGCAGTACTTC. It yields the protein CASSRTQGASYEQYF.

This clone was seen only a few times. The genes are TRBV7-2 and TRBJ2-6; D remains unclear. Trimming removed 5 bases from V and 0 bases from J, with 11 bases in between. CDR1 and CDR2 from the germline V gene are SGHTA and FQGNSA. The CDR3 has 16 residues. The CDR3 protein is CASSKRALSGANVLTF. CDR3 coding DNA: TGTGCCAGCAGCAAAAGGGCTCTCTCTGGGGCCAACGTCCTGACTTTC. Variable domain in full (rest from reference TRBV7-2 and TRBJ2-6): GAGVSQSPSNKVTEKGKDVELRCDPISGHTALYWYRQSLGQGLEFLIYFQGNSAPDKSGLPSDRFSAERTGGSVSTLTIQRTQQEDSAVYLCASSKRALSGANVLTFGAGSRLTVL.

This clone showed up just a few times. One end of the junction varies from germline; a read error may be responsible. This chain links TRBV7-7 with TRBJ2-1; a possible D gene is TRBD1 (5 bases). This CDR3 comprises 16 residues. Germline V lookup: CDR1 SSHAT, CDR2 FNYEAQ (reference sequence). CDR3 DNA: TGTGCTAGCAGCCCCGCGTCAGGGATGGGCTACAATGAGCAGTTCTTC. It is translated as CASSPASGMGYNEQFF.

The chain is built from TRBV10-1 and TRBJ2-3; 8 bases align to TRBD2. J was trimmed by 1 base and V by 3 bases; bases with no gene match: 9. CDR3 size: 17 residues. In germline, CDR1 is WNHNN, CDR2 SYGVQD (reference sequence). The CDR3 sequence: CASSEGSGGPGTDTQYF. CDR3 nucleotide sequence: TGCGCCAGCAGTGAAGGAAGCGGGGGCCCGGGCACAGATACGCAGTATTTT.

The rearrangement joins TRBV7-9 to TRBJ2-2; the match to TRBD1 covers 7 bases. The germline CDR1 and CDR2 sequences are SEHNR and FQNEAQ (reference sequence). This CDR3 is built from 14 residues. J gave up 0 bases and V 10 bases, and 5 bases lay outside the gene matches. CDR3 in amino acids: CAKTGTANTGELFF. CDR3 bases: TGTGCCAAAACCGGGACAGCGAACACCGGGGAGCTGTTTTTT.

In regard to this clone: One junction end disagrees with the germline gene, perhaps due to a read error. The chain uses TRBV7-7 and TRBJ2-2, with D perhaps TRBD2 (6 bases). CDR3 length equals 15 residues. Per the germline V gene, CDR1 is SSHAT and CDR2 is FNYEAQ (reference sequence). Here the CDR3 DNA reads TGTGCTAGCAGCTTAGCGCCTGGGGGGATCGGGGAGCTGTTTTTT. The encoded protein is CASSLAPGGIGELFF.